These 7 T cell receptor beta chains were all obtained from the same sample, sequenced in a study of radiation and T cells in renal cell carcinoma. Generated by immunoSEQ multiplex PCR, the TCRdb table keeps only in-frame clones and is missing some. The table has about 90,000 clones, 70% to 85% seen once. Time point of the sample: blood 4 weeks post-SBRT, at nephrectomy. Treatment of the sample: 15 Gy SBRT to primary tumor, nephrectomy 4 weeks later. Sample: blood, taken from a patient whose treatment included radiotherapy and nephrectomy. Receptors originate from a man aged 55 to 70 with renal cell carcinoma.

The chain carries TRBV27 and TRBJ1-1, with D unresolved. V was clipped by 4 bases and J by 4 bases, with 22 bases between them. Germline assignment: CDR1 MNHEY and CDR2 SMNVEV (reference sequence). This CDR3 spans 17 amino acids. CDR3 residues: CASSSTTSPGSGTEAFF. The CDR3 DNA follows: TGTGCCAGCAGTTCAACTACCTCCCCGGGGTCGGGCACTGAAGCTTTCTTT.

The chain has TRBV29-1 and TRBJ1-4; tentative D call: TRBD1 (6 bases). V lost 2 bases and J lost 5, with 12 bases in between. The germline gives CDR1 SQVTM, CDR2 ANQGSEA. CDR3 length equals 14 residues. The CDR3 loop is CSVETGNGNEKLFF. The CDR3 DNA follows: TGCAGCGTTGAAACAGGGAACGGGAATGAAAAACTGTTTTTT.

The chain recombines TRBV6-5 with TRBJ2-3; 7 bases fit TRBD1. The CDR3 extends over 14 amino acids. Germline V gene data show CDR1 as MNHEY and CDR2 as SVGAGI. V lost 6 bases and J lost 4; bases outside the gene matches: 7. CDR3 DNA sequence: TGTGCCAGCAGGGTCGGGACAGAAGCAGATACGCAGTATTTT. It codes for CASRVGTEADTQYF.

In nucleotides, the CDR3 is TGCAGCGCTGGCGGAGGGGACGGACAGCCCCAGCATTTT. It is translated as CSAGGGDGQPQHF. The V call is TRBV29-1, the J call TRBJ1-5, with D maybe TRBD1 (5 bases). V lost 7 bases and J 7 bases, leaving 17 bases between the germline ends. CDR3 size: 13 residues. Looked up from germline, CDR1 is SQVTM and CDR2 is ANQGSEA.

This clone showed up just a few times. Other DNA sequences from this sample encode an identical CDR3 as well. The CDR3 DNA reads as TGTGCCAGCAGCTCGGGACTAGCGGGAGGTACGCAGTATTTT. Protein: CASSSGLAGGTQYF. The chain links TRBV7-3 to TRBJ2-3; TRBD2 matches 15 bases. Germline V CDR1 and CDR2: SGHTA, FQGTGA. J lost 8 bases, V lost 4 bases, and 1 base had no gene match. This CDR3 has 14 amino acids.

To note about this clone: One end of the junction does not line up with germline, which may come from a read error. This chain uses TRBV6-1 with TRBJ2-7; 16 bases fit TRBD2. The CDR3 runs 16 residues. CDR1 is MNHNS and CDR2 is SASEGT in the germline V gene. CDR3 region: CASSGGLAGGNYEQYF. CDR3 nucleotide sequence: TGTGCCAGCAGTGGGGGACTAGCGGGAGGGAACTACGAACAGTACTTC.

The chain is built from TRBV9 and TRBJ2-7, with 9 bases lining up with TRBD1. The trim removed 1 base at V and 4 bases at J, leaving 6 bases unmatched. The germline V gene encodes CDR1 SGDLS and CDR2 YYNGEE. This CDR3 is 15 amino acids long. The CDR3 region is CASSVSGTGIYEQYF. The CDR3 nucleotides read TGTGCCAGCAGCGTATCCGGGACAGGGATTTACGAGCAGTACTTC.